The subject of this entry is one T cell receptor beta chain. The data were taken from a study of T cell changes during pregnancy in multiple sclerosis. This CDR3 has 14 residues. CDR1 and CDR2 from the germline V gene are SGHDT and YYEEEE. V lost 4 bases and J 7 bases, leaving 17 bases between the germline ends. Generated by immunoSEQ multiplex PCR, the TCRdb table keeps only in-frame clones and is missing some. The sample has about 100,000 clones, around 93% seen once. This TCR came from a female donor with multiple sclerosis, enrolled in a pregnancy study. The chain carries TRBV5-6 and TRBJ1-2, with D unclear. The starting material was peripheral blood, obtained after pregnancy. The CDR3 nucleotides read TGTGCCAGCAGCCGCGAGGCCCGGCCGGGTGGCTACACCTTC. This translates into CASSREARPGGYTF.